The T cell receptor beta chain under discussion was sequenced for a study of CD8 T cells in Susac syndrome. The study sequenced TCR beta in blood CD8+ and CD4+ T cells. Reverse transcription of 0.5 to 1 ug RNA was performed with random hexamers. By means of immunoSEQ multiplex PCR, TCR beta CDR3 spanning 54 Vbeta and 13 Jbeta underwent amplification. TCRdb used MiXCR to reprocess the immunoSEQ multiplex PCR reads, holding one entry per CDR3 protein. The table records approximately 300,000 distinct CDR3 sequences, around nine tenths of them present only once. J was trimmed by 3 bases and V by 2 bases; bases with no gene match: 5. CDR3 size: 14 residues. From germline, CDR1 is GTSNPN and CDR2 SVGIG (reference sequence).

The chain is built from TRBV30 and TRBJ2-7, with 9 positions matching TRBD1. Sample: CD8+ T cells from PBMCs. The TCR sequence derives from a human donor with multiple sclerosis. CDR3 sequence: CAWSLGTGNYEQYF. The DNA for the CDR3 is TGTGCCTGGAGTTTGGGGACAGGGAACTACGAGCAGTACTTC.